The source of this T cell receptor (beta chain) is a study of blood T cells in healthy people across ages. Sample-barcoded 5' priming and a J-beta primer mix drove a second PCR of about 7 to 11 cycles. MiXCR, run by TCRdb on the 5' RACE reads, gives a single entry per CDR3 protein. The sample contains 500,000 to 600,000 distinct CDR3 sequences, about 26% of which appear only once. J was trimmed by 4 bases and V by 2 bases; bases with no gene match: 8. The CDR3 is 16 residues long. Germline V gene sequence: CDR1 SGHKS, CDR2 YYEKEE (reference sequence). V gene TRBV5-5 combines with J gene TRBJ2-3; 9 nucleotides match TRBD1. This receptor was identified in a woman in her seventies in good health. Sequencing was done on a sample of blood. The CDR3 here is CASSFGQGIGADTQYF. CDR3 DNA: TGTGCCAGCAGCTTTGGACAGGGGATAGGAGCAGATACGCAGTATTTT.